This entry lists 25 T cell receptor beta chains sequenced from one sample in a study of beta chain features in type 1 diabetes. TCRB transcripts that were expressed got sequenced, as all of the isolated RNA had been reverse transcribed. Profiled with immunoSEQ multiplex PCR; TCRdb holds only in-frame clones, not every one. The profile shows about 620,000 clones, 15% to 18% of them singletons. The specimen was naive CD4+ T cells from blood. All receptors derive from a man aged 18-30 years in good health.

V is TRBV10-3 and J is TRBJ2-3, with D uncertain. With 6 bases removed from V and 2 bases from J, the gap between germline ends came to 9 bases. CDR3 length: 13 residues. Germline CDR1 reads ENHRY; CDR2 reads SYGVKD. CDR3: CAISVDDTDTQYF. For the CDR3, the DNA is TGTGCCATCAGCGTTGACGACACAGATACGCAGTATTTT.

The chain uses TRBV6-5 and TRBJ2-3, with D hard to call. The CDR3 has 14 residues. V dropped 5 bases and J dropped 4 bases, with 13 bases sitting between them. Per the germline V gene, CDR1 is MNHEY and CDR2 is SVGAGI. In DNA form, the CDR3 reads TGTGCCAGCAGTGCTCGACACGACTCAGATACGCAGTATTTT. Its protein is CASSARHDSDTQYF.

This clone was counted only a few times. The V call is TRBV5-6, the J call TRBJ2-7, with TRBD1 as a possible D gene (6 bases). This CDR3 has 14 amino acids. V was shortened by 4 bases and J by 0 bases, with 11 bases between the two germline ends. Germline V gives CDR1 SGHDT, CDR2 YYEEEE. The CDR3 nucleotides are TGTGCCAGCAGCCCTACAGGGCGCTCCTACGAGCAGTACTTC. This codes for CASSPTGRSYEQYF.

The chain uses TRBV19 and TRBJ1-6; 8 bases are shared with TRBD1. The V gene's germline CDR1 is LNHDA and CDR2 SQIVND (reference sequence). This CDR3 contains 16 residues. J was trimmed by 11 bases and V by 3 bases; bases with no gene match: 12. The CDR3 region is CASSMGGTGGLPPLHF. Written as DNA, the CDR3 is TGTGCCAGTAGTATGGGGGGCACAGGGGGATTGCCACCCCTCCACTTT.

In DNA form, the CDR3 reads TGTGCCAGCAGTGTCCGGGACAGGGGCTACGAGCAGTACTTC. Residues: CASSVRDRGYEQYF. The chain is built from TRBV6-5 and TRBJ2-7; 10 positions match TRBD1. The germline V gene encodes CDR1 MNHEY and CDR2 SVGAGI. The V gene end was trimmed by 5 bases and the J gene end by 3 bases; junction bases not matched to a gene: 4. This CDR3 region has 14 residues.

The sample holds a few counts of this clone. The chain is built from TRBV6-6 and TRBJ2-3; D possibly corresponds to TRBD1 (5 bases). The length of the CDR3 is 16 residues. Trimming shortened V by 2 bases and J by 1 base, and 13 bases separated the two germline ends. Germline V gene data show CDR1 as MNHNY and CDR2 as SVGAGI (reference sequence). CDR3 sequence: CASSYVPGRGTDTQYF. The CDR3 region has the DNA TGTGCCAGCAGTTACGTTCCTGGCAGGGGCACAGATACGCAGTATTTT.

The chain has TRBV2 and TRBJ2-1; D may be TRBD2 (5 bases). CDR1 and CDR2 (germline): SNHLY, FYNNEI. This CDR3 has 13 residues. Trimming removed 4 bases at V and 8 bases at J, with 12 bases between. Here the CDR3 reads CASSVLAGYEQFF. In DNA form, the CDR3 reads TGTGCCAGCAGTGTTCTAGCCGGATATGAGCAGTTCTTC.

V gene TRBV4-2 combines with J gene TRBJ1-5; D is unclear. The V gene lost 0 bases and the J gene lost 2 bases, with 8 bases spanning the gap. CDR3 size: 15 residues. Germline-derived CDR1 and CDR2 are LGHNA and YNFKEQ. CDR3 in DNA: TGTGCCAGCAGCCAAGATGGACTTCGCAATCAGCCCCAGCATTTT. Residues: CASSQDGLRNQPQHF.

This clone was counted only a few times. The chain uses TRBV29-1 and TRBJ2-1; D is undetermined. Trimming stripped 0 bases from V and 0 bases from J, with 9 bases between. The CDR3 covers 15 residues. Germline CDR1 reads SQVTM; CDR2 reads ANQGSEA. CDR3 in DNA: TGCAGCGTTGAAGATCTGAGACGCTCCTACAATGAGCAGTTCTTC. Encoded protein: CSVEDLRRSYNEQFF.

The V gene is TRBV6-6, the J gene TRBJ1-2, with D uncertain. This CDR3 is built from 13 residues. V was shortened by 0 bases and J by 8 bases, with 10 bases between the two germline ends. The germline CDR1 and CDR2 sequences are MNHNY and SVGAGI (reference sequence). The CDR3 spells CASSYSMVGGYTF. The CDR3 region has the DNA TGTGCCAGCAGTTACTCGATGGTAGGGGGCTACACCTTC.

CDR3 protein: CASRLSATFHEQYF. As DNA, the CDR3 is TGTGCCAGCAGACTGAGCGCCACATTTCACGAGCAGTACTTC. The genes are TRBV28 and TRBJ2-7; D uncertain. V dropped 6 bases and J dropped 5 bases, with 17 bases sitting between them. Germline V gene lookup returns CDR1 MDHEN and CDR2 SYDVKM. This CDR3 region has 14 residues.

The CDR3 DNA sequence: TGTGCCAGCAACCGACAGGAACGGGAGACCCAGTACTTC. Amino acid sequence: CASNRQERETQYF. V gene TRBV5-4 combines with J gene TRBJ2-5; perhaps TRBD1 as D (6 bases). V lost 6 bases and J lost 5, with 14 bases in between. The CDR3 length is 13 residues. The germline CDR1 and CDR2 sequences are SGHNT and YYREEE (reference sequence). Filled out from reference TRBV5-4 and TRBJ2-5, the complete variable domain reads ETGVTQSPTHLIKTRGQQVTLRCSSQSGHNTVSWYQQALGQGPQFIFQYYREEENGRGNFPPRFSGLQFPNYSSELNVNALELDDSALYLCASNRQERETQYFGPGTRLLVL.

This clone has more than one count but fewer than ten. This chain joins TRBV13 and TRBJ2-6; no clear D. Germline values: CDR1 PRHDT, CDR2 FYEKMQ (reference sequence). The CDR3 has 15 residues. Trimming took off 1 base at V and 0 bases at J, with 4 bases between the two ends. CDR3 nucleotide sequence: TGTGCCAGCAGCTTAGACGGCTCTGGGGCCAACGTCCTGACTTTC. Protein sequence: CASSLDGSGANVLTF.

V and J are TRBV6-5 and TRBJ2-7, with TRBD2 matching 9 bases. The V gene end was trimmed by 8 bases and the J gene end by 0 bases; junction bases not matched to a gene: 2. The CDR3 loop spans 13 amino acids. Looked up from germline, CDR1 is MNHEY and CDR2 is SVGAGI. DNA of the CDR3: TGTGCCAGCGAGACTAGCGGCTCCTACGAGCAGTACTTC. Residues: CASETSGSYEQYF.

This clone came up a few times. This rearrangement joins TRBV7-9 to TRBJ2-5, with 7 bases lining up with TRBD2. The V segment lost 8 bases and the J segment 4 bases; nucleotides outside the gene matches: 10. Germline CDR1 reads SEHNR; CDR2 reads FQNEAQ (reference sequence). The CDR3 has 14 residues. In nucleotides, the CDR3 is TGTGCCAGCCTTGGGCGGGAGAGAGGAGAGACCCAGTACTTC. Amino acid sequence: CASLGRERGETQYF.

This clone occurred a few times. CDR3 nucleotides: TGTGCCAGCAGTCGCCCGATCAACCGGGACACCTACAATGAGCAGTTCTTC. Protein product: CASSRPINRDTYNEQFF. V gene TRBV27 combines with J gene TRBJ2-1, with D possibly being TRBD1 (6 bases). The CDR3 consists of 17 residues. V lost 5 bases, J lost 2 bases, and 19 bases lay in between. Germline CDR1 MNHEY, CDR2 SMNVEV (reference sequence).

This clone has only a few counts. The CDR3 DNA reads as TGTGCCAGCAGCTTAGTTGCGCAAGAGACCCAGTACTTC. Translation: CASSLVAQETQYF. The chain carries TRBV7-2 and TRBJ2-5, with no clear D. This CDR3 comprises 13 residues. The V end was cut by 1 base, the J end by 2 bases, with 5 bases between. The germline V gene has CDR1 SGHTA and CDR2 FQGNSA.

The chain has TRBV9 and TRBJ2-1, with TRBD1 as a possible D gene (6 bases). Germline V gene data show CDR1 as SGDLS and CDR2 as YYNGEE. The CDR3 consists of 18 residues. Trimming pared 4 bases from V and 4 bases from J, leaving 24 bases between. The CDR3 region has the DNA TGTGCCAGCAGCAAACAGGGTTGGGCTACATCGAGATACAATGAGCAGTTCTTC. As protein: CASSKQGWATSRYNEQFF.

The table lists this clone with a few counts. The chain recombines TRBV27 with TRBJ2-1; D perhaps matches TRBD1 (6 bases). Germline CDR1 and CDR2: MNHEY and SMNVEV (reference sequence). The V and J ends lost 7 bases and 4 bases respectively, with 14 bases between them. The CDR3 consists of 14 residues. In DNA form, the CDR3 reads TGTGCCAGCATGCGGACAGAGAGATACAATGAGCAGTTCTTC. Translated: CASMRTERYNEQFF.

The rearrangement uses TRBV28 and TRBJ2-7; a weak D match, TRBD1 (6 bases). Trimming took 7 bases from V and 6 from J, leaving 19 bases between them. Germline CDR1 is MDHEN and CDR2 is SYDVKM. The CDR3 consists of 14 residues. The DNA for the CDR3 is TGTGCCAGCATACCGTGGGGGCTAGCTGGCGAGCAGTACTTC. Its translation is CASIPWGLAGEQYF.

This clone came up a few times. The rearrangement links TRBV28 to TRBJ1-1; D unclear. V lost 6 bases and J 1 base, leaving 6 bases between the germline ends. CDR3 length: 12 amino acids. The V gene's germline CDR1 is MDHEN and CDR2 SYDVKM. The CDR3 nucleotides are TGTGCCAGCAGCTGGAGGAACACTGAAGCTTTCTTT. As protein: CASSWRNTEAFF.

The chain couples TRBV27 to TRBJ2-1; D is possibly TRBD2 (5 bases). CDR3 length: 16 residues. V dropped 2 bases and J dropped 5 bases, with 16 bases sitting between them. Germline CDR1 reads MNHEY; CDR2 reads SMNVEV (reference sequence). As DNA, the CDR3 is TGTGCCAGCAGTTTACAGGCCTTTACTAGTAACAATGAGCAGTTCTTC. The encoded protein is CASSLQAFTSNNEQFF.

The chain uses TRBV6-1 and TRBJ2-7; possibly TRBD1 for D (5 bases). Germline-derived CDR1 and CDR2 are MNHNS and SASEGT. The CDR3 consists of 13 residues. Trimming shortened V by 7 bases and J by 3 bases, and 13 bases separated the two germline ends. The CDR3 coding sequence is TGTGCCAGCACCGCTCCAGGGATCTACGAGCAGTACTTC. Translation: CASTAPGIYEQYF.

There are a few counts of this clone. The V call is TRBV5-1, the J call TRBJ2-5; unclear D gene. CDR1 and CDR2 from the germline V gene are SGHRS and YFSETQ. V lost 0 bases, J lost 2 bases, and 8 bases lay in between. CDR3 length: 14 residues. CDR3 in DNA: TGCGCCAGCAGCTTGGGCGGTGGGCAAGAGACCCAGTACTTC. Its protein product is CASSLGGGQETQYF.

Only a few counts were recorded for this clone. This chain connects TRBV9 to TRBJ2-1; 10 bases are a match to TRBD1. This CDR3 comprises 15 residues. Germline-derived CDR1 and CDR2 are SGDLS and YYNGEE. Trimming cost V 3 bases and J 8 bases; bases outside gene matches: 8. The CDR3 DNA is TGTGCCAGCAGCGCCTCGACAGGGGGCGGGTATGAGCAGTTCTTC. Its translation: CASSASTGGGYEQFF.